The rows below give T cell receptor beta chains drawn from one sample of a study of immune evolution from preneoplasia to lung adenocarcinoma. Sequenced by immunoSEQ multiplex PCR; TCRdb stores in-frame clones only, minus some. The sample shows 7,500 to 8,500 clones, roughly 80% of them seen only once. The source material was FFPE invasive lung adenocarcinoma tissue. These receptor sequences come from a person aged 45 to 69 with lung adenocarcinoma. Each CDR3 is given with its conserved first and last residue. The D gene is left open where the match is weak. The listing skips clone size in some rows; elsewhere it reads once, few, many or a size class.

clone size	V gene	J gene	D gene	CDR3 protein	CDR3 DNA
.	TRBV7-8	TRBJ2-7	TRBD2	CASSLASTSEPYEQYF	TGTGCCAGCAGCTTAGCTTCGACTAGCGAACCCTACGAGCAGTACTTC
few	TRBV2	TRBJ2-3	.	CASSYSTDTQYF	TGTGCCAGCAGTTACAGCACAGATACGCAGTATTTT
.	TRBV7-9	TRBJ2-2	.	CANSSTGELFF	TGTGCGAACAGCAGTACCGGGGAGCTGTTTTTT
.	TRBV11-2	TRBJ2-5	.	CASSLVLGTQETQYF	TGTGCCAGCAGCTTAGTCCTCGGGACGCAAGAGACCCAGTACTTC
.	TRBV29-1	TRBJ2-7	.	CSVDWGYEQYF	TGCAGCGTTGACTGGGGCTACGAGCAGTACTTC
.	TRBV6-4	TRBJ2-1	.	CASSFVGDSSNEQFF	TGTGCCAGCAGCTTTGTAGGGGATAGCAGCAATGAGCAGTTCTTC
few	TRBV28	TRBJ1-5	.	CASSKPRGEEGQPQHF	TGTGCCAGCAGTAAACCTCGGGGGGAGGAGGGTCAGCCCCAGCATTTT
.	TRBV10-3	TRBJ2-7	TRBD2	CAISDPGTSGSEQYF	TGTGCCATCAGTGACCCCGGGACTAGCGGGTCCGAGCAGTACTTC
few	TRBV5-1	TRBJ1-4	TRBD1	CASSPGQGHEKLFF	TGCGCCAGCAGCCCAGGACAGGGCCATGAAAAACTGTTTTTT
few	TRBV7-3	TRBJ1-1	TRBD1	CASSLIQGGEAFF	TGTGCCAGCAGCTTAATACAGGGGGGTGAAGCTTTCTTT
.	TRBV27	TRBJ2-7	TRBD1	CASSKRDRGVEQYF	TGTGCCAGCAGTAAACGGGACAGGGGCGTCGAGCAGTACTTC
.	TRBV7-9	TRBJ1-2	TRBD1	CASSLGETGWYSYTF	TGTGCCAGCAGCTTAGGAGAGACAGGGTGGTATAGCTACACCTTC
few	TRBV7-8	TRBJ2-3	.	CASSLVLGAGDTQYF	TGTGCCAGCAGCTTAGTTTTGGGGGCGGGAGATACGCAGTATTTT
.	TRBV21-1	TRBJ2-3	.	CASSRGLAGADTQYF	TGTGCCAGCAGCAGAGGACTAGCGGGAGCCGATACGCAGTATTTT
.	TRBV7-2	TRBJ2-3	TRBD2	CASRTSGRTTDTQYF	TGTGCCAGCAGGACTAGCGGGAGGACGACAGATACGCAGTATTTT
.	TRBV29-1	TRBJ2-1	TRBD2	CSSSSSGRDEQFF	TGCAGCTCCAGTTCGAGCGGGAGAGATGAGCAGTTCTTC
.	TRBV28	TRBJ2-7	.	CASSFPRRWEKYF	TGTGCCAGCAGTTTCCCCCGCAGGTGGGAAAAGTACTTC
.	TRBV30	TRBJ1-2	.	CAWRGQDGYGYTF	TGTGCCTGGAGGGGGCAGGATGGCTATGGCTACACCTTC
.	TRBV6-5	TRBJ1-4	.	CASSYRSGTPNEKLFF	TGTGCCAGCAGTTATAGATCGGGGACGCCTAATGAAAAACTGTTTTTT
.	TRBV9	TRBJ2-3	.	CASSTPPDTQYF	TGTGCCAGCAGCACCCCTCCAGATACGCAGTATTTT
.	TRBV10-3	TRBJ2-5	.	CAISESGSMSQYF	TGTGCCATCAGTGAGTCGGGATCAATGTCCCAGTACTTC
.	TRBV9	TRBJ2-3	TRBD2	CASSALGEGSFWADTQYF	TGTGCCAGCAGCGCCCTAGGGGAGGGGAGTTTTTGGGCAGATACGCAGTATTTT
.	TRBV7-2	TRBJ2-7	TRBD2	CASSLGRLAGAEQYF	TGTGCCAGCAGCTTGGGTAGGCTAGCGGGAGCCGAGCAGTACTTC
.	TRBV19	TRBJ2-2	TRBD2	CASSRELAGANTGELFF	TGTGCCAGTAGTAGGGAGCTAGCGGGAGCCAACACCGGGGAGCTGTTTTTT
.	TRBV5-8	TRBJ1-1	.	CASTPRPGENTEAFF	TGTGCCAGCACCCCCCGCCCAGGGGAGAACACTGAAGCTTTCTTT
.	TRBV28	TRBJ2-5	.	CASSRTLRDQYF	TGTGCCAGCAGTAGAACGCTGCGGGACCAGTACTTC
.	TRBV30	TRBJ2-1	TRBD1	CAWSWDSQRNEQFF	TGTGCCTGGAGTTGGGACAGTCAGAGAAATGAGCAGTTCTTC
.	TRBV5-1	TRBJ2-2	TRBD2	CASSPGLAGTGGELFF	TGCGCCAGCAGCCCGGGACTAGCGGGTACCGGCGGGGAGCTGTTTTTT
.	TRBV5-4	TRBJ1-1	.	CASSLGTEAFF	TGTGCCAGCAGCTTGGGCACTGAAGCTTTCTTT
.	TRBV7-2	TRBJ2-3	.	CASSLRGGDTQYF	TGTGCCAGCAGCTTAAGGGGGGGGGATACGCAGTATTTT
.	TRBV19	TRBJ2-5	.	CASSVGGGPRETQYF	TGTGCCAGTAGTGTCGGAGGAGGGCCTCGGGAGACCCAGTACTTC
.	TRBV9	TRBJ1-3	TRBD1	CASSVDRGSGNTIYF	TGTGCCAGCAGCGTGGACAGGGGCTCTGGAAACACCATATATTTT
.	TRBV4-2	TRBJ2-7	.	CASSQVAGADYEQYF	TGTGCCAGCAGCCAAGTTGCAGGGGCCGACTACGAGCAGTACTTC
.	TRBV15	TRBJ2-3	TRBD2	CATSRDVVIWRLAGGFTDTQYF	TGTGCCACCAGCAGAGATGTGGTAATATGGCGACTAGCGGGAGGGTTCACAGATACGCAGTATTTT
.	TRBV7-3	TRBJ2-1	.	CASSLSAGNNEQFF	TGTGCCAGCAGCTTATCCGCAGGAAACAATGAGCAGTTCTTC
.	TRBV9	TRBJ2-3	.	CASSVASTDTQYF	TGTGCCAGCAGCGTAGCTAGCACAGATACGCAGTATTTT
.	TRBV12-5	TRBJ2-7	TRBD2	CASGLVLRGLAFYEQYF	TGTGCTAGTGGTTTGGTACTGAGGGGACTAGCTTTTTACGAGCAGTACTTC
.	TRBV2	TRBJ2-1	TRBD2	CASRERETDNEQFF	TGTGCCAGCAGGGAGCGGGAGACCGACAATGAGCAGTTCTTC
.	TRBV27	TRBJ2-1	.	CASSLDTAYGNEQFF	TGTGCCAGCAGTTTGGACACAGCGTACGGCAATGAGCAGTTCTTC
once	TRBV18	TRBJ2-3	TRBD2	CASSRTSVGTDTQYF	TGTGCCAGCTCAAGGACTAGCGTCGGCACAGATACGCAGTATTTT
.	TRBV11-2	TRBJ1-1	TRBD1	CASSLGRRGRANTEAFF	TGTGCCAGCAGCTTAGGACGCAGGGGGCGGGCGAACACTGAAGCTTTCTTT
.	TRBV11-2	TRBJ2-1	TRBD2	CASSLTSEYYNEQFF	TGTGCCAGCAGCCTAACTAGCGAGTACTACAATGAGCAGTTCTTC
.	TRBV10-3	TRBJ2-1	TRBD2	CAIGGTTIPEQFF	TGTGCCATTGGGGGGACTACGATACCAGAGCAGTTCTTC
.	TRBV9	TRBJ2-5	.	CASSVDLREETQYF	TGTGCCAGCAGCGTAGATCTCAGAGAAGAGACCCAGTACTTC
.	TRBV2	TRBJ2-7	.	CASGRSQGDEQYF	TGTGCCAGCGGCCGTTCACAGGGAGACGAGCAGTACTTC
.	TRBV11-3	TRBJ2-7	.	CASSQGWLRYEQYF	TGTGCCAGCAGCCAAGGGTGGTTGCGGTACGAGCAGTACTTC
few	TRBV6-5	TRBJ1-1	.	CASSYKRRGTEAFF	TGTGCCAGCAGTTACAAGAGAAGAGGCACTGAAGCTTTCTTT
.	TRBV18	TRBJ2-7	.	CASSPGTSYEQYF	TGTGCCAGCTCACCAGGTACTTCCTACGAGCAGTACTTC
.	TRBV2	TRBJ2-7	.	CASSEAQASWYF	TGTGCCAGCAGTGAAGCGCAGGCTAGTTGGTACTTC
.	TRBV9	TRBJ2-1	TRBD2	CASSASGSIYNEQFF	TGTGCCAGCAGCGCAAGCGGGAGTATTTACAATGAGCAGTTCTTC
.	TRBV7-9	TRBJ2-1	TRBD2	CASSLTSGYNEQFF	TGTGCCAGCAGCTTGACTAGCGGTTACAATGAGCAGTTCTTC
.	TRBV19	TRBJ2-6	.	CASSRESGANVLTF	TGTGCCAGTAGTAGGGAGTCGGGGGCCAACGTCCTGACTTTC